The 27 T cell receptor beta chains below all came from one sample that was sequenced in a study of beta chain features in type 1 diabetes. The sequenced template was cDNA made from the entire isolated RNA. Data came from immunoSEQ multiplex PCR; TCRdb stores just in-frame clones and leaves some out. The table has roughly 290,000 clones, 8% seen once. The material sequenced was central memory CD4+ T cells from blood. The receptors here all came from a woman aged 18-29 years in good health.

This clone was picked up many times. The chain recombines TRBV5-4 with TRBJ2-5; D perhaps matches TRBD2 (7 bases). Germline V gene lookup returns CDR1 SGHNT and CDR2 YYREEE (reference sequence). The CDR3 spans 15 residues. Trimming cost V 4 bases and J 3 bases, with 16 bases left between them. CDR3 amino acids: CASSLGGAAEETQYF. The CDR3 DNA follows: TGTGCCAGCAGCCTGGGGGGGGCAGCCGAAGAGACCCAGTACTTC.

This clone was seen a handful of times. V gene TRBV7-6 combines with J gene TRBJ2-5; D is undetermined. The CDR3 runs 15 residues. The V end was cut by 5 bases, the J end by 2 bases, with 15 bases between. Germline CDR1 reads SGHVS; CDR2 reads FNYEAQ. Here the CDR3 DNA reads TGTGCCAGCAGCGTAACGCGCAGTAGTCAAGAGACCCAGTACTTC. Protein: CASSVTRSSQETQYF.

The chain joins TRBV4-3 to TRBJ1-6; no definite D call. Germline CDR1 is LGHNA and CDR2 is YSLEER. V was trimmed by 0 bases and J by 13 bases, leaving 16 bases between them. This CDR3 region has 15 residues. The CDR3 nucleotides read TGCGCCAGCAGCCAAGACGGCCTCATGGGAGCTCCCCTCCACTTT. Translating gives CASSQDGLMGAPLHF.

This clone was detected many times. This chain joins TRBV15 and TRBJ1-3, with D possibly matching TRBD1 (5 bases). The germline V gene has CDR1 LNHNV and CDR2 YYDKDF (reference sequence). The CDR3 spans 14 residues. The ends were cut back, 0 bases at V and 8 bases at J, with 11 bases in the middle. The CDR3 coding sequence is TGTGCCACCAGCAGAGATGTCGGGACCGACACCATATATTTT. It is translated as CATSRDVGTDTIYF.

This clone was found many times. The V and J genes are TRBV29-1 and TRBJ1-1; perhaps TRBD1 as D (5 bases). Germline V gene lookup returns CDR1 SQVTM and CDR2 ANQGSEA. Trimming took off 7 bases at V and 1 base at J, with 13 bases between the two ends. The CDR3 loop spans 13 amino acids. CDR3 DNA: TGCAGCGCCCACCGGGGGAGGAACACTGAAGCTTTCTTT. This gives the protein CSAHRGRNTEAFF.

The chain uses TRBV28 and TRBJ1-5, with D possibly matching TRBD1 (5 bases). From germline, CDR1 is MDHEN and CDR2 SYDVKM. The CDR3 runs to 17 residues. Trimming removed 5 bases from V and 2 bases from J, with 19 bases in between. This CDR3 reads CASSVYTRGGGNQPQHF. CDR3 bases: TGTGCCAGCAGTGTCTACACGAGGGGAGGCGGCAATCAGCCCCAGCATTTT.

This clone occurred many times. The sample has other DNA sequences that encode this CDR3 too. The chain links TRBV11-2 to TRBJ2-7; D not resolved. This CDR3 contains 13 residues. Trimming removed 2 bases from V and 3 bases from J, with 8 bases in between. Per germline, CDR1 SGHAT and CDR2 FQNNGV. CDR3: CASSLTTDYEQYF. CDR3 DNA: TGTGCCAGCAGCTTAACGACGGACTACGAGCAGTACTTC. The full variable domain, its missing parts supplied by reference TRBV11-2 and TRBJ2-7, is EAGVAQSPRYKIIEKRQSVAFWCNPISGHATLYWYQQILGQGPKLLIQFQNNGVVDDSQLPKDRFSAERLKGVDSTLKIQPAKLEDSAVYLCASSLTTDYEQYFGPGTRLTVT.

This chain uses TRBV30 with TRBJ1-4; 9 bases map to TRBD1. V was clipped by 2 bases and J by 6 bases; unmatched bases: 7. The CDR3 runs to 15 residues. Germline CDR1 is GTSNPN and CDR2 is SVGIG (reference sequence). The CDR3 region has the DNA TGTGCCTGGAGTCCGCCGGGACAGGGCGATGAAAAACTGTTTTTT. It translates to CAWSPPGQGDEKLFF.

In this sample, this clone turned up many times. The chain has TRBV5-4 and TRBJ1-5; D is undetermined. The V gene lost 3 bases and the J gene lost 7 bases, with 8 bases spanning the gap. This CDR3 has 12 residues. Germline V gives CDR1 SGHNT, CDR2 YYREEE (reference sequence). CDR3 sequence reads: CASSSVGQPQHF. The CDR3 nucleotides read TGTGCCAGCAGCTCCGTGGGACAGCCCCAGCATTTT.

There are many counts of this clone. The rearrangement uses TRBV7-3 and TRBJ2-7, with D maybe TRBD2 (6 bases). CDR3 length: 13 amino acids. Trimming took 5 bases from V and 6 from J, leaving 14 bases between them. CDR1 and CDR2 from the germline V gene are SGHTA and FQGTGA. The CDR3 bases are TGTGCCAGCAGCATAAGACTAGGGAGCGAGCAGTACGTC. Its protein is CASSIRLGSEQYV.

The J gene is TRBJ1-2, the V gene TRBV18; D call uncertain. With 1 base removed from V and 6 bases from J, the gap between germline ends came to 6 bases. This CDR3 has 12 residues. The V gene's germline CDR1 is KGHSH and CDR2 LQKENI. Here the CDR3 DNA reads TGTGCCAGCTCACCACAGGGAAATGGCTACACCTTC. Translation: CASSPQGNGYTF.

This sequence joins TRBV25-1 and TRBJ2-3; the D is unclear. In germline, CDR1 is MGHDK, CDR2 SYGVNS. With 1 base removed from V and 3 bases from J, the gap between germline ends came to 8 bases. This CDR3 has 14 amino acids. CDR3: CASSEWPRTDTQYF. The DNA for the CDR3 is TGTGCCAGCAGTGAATGGCCTAGAACAGATACGCAGTATTTT.

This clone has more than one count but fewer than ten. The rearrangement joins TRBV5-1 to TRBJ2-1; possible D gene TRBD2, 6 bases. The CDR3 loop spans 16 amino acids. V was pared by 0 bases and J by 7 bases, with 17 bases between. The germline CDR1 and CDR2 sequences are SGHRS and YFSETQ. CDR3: CASSLGAGTGQNEQFF. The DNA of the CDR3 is TGCGCCAGCAGCTTGGGGGCGGGAACGGGGCAAAATGAGCAGTTCTTC.

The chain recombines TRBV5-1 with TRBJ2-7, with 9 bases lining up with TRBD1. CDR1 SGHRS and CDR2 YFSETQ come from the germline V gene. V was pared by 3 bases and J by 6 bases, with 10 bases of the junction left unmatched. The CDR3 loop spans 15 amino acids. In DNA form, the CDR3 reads TGCGCCAGCAGCTCCACCGGGACAGGGAATGGCGAGCAGTACTTC. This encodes CASSSTGTGNGEQYF.

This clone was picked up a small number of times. As DNA, the CDR3 is TGTGCCAGCAGCTTAACGACTGTATATGGCTACACCTTC. Translation gives CASSLTTVYGYTF. The rearrangement links TRBV7-2 to TRBJ1-2; D remains unclear. The germline V gene encodes CDR1 SGHTA and CDR2 FQGNSA. This CDR3 is 13 amino acids long. The ends were cut back, 2 bases at V and 5 bases at J, with 9 bases in the middle.

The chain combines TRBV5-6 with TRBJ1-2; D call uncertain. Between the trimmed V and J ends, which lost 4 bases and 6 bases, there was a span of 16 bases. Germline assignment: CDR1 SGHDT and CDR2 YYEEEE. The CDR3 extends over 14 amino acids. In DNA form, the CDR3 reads TGTGCCAGCAGCCCCGGTCGTGAGGCTAATGGCTACACCTTC. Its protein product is CASSPGREANGYTF.

The CDR3 here is CASQELKVSNQPQHF. CDR3 sequence (DNA): TGTGCCAGCCAGGAACTAAAGGTTTCCAATCAGCCCCAGCATTTT. The rearrangement links TRBV6-5 to TRBJ1-5; no definite D call. The germline V gene encodes CDR1 MNHEY and CDR2 SVGAGI. The V and J ends lost 8 bases and 3 bases respectively, with 17 bases between them. This CDR3 has 15 residues.

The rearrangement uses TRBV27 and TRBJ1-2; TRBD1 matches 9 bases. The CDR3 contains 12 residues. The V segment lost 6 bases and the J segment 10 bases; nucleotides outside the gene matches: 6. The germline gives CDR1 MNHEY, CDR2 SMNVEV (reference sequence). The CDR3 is CASRTGGRFYTF. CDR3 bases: TGTGCCAGCAGGACAGGGGGAAGATTCTACACCTTC.

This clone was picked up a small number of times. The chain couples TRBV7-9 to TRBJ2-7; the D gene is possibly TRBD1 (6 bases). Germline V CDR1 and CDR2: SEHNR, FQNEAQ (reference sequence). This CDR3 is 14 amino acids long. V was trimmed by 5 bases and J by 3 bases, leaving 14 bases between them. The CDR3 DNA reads TGTGCCAGCAGCGTACGGGACACCGACTACGAGCAGTACTTC. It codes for CASSVRDTDYEQYF.

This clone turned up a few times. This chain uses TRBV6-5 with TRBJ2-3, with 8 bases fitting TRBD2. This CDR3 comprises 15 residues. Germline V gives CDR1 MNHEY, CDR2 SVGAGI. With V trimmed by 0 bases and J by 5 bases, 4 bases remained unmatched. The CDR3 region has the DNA TGTGCCAGCAGTTACTCGGGTAGCGGGGTAGATACGCAGTATTTT. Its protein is CASSYSGSGVDTQYF.

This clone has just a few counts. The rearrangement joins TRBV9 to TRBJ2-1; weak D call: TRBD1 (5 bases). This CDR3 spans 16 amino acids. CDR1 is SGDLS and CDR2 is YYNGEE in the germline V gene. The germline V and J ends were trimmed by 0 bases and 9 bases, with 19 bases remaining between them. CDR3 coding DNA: TGTGCCAGCAGCGTAGAAGGGGCGGTGTTTGGTAGTGAGCAGTTCTTC. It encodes CASSVEGAVFGSEQFF.

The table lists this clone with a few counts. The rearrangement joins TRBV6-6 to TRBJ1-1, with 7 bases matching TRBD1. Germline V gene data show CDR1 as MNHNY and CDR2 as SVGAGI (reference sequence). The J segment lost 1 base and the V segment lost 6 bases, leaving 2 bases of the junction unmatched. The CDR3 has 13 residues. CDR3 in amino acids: CASRNRGNTEAFF. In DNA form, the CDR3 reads TGTGCCAGCAGAAACAGGGGGAACACTGAAGCTTTCTTT.

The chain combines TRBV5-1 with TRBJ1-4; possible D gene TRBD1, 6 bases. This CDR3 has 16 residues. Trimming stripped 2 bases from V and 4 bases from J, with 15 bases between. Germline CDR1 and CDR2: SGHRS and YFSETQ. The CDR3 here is CASSFSVSGVNEKLFF. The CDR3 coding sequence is TGCGCCAGCAGCTTCTCCGTTTCAGGGGTTAATGAAAAACTGTTTTTT. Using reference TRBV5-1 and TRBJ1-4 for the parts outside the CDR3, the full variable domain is KAGVTQTPRYLIKTRGQQVTLSCSPISGHRSVSWYQQTPGQGLQFLFEYFSETQRNKGNFPGRFSGRQFSNSRSEMNVSTLELGDSALYLCASSFSVSGVNEKLFFGSGTQLSVL.

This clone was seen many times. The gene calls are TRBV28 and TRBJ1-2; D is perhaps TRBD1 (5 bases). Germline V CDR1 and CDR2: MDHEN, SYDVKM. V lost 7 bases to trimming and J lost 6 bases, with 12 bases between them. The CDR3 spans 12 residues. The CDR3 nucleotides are TGTGCCAGCACTAGGGGTATCGATGGCTACACCTTC. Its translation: CASTRGIDGYTF.

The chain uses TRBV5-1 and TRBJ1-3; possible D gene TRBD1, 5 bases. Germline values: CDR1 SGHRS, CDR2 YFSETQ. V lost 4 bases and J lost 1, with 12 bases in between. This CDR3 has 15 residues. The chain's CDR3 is CASSGGGGSGNTIYF. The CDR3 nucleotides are TGCGCCAGCAGCGGCGGGGGAGGGTCTGGAAACACCATATATTTT.

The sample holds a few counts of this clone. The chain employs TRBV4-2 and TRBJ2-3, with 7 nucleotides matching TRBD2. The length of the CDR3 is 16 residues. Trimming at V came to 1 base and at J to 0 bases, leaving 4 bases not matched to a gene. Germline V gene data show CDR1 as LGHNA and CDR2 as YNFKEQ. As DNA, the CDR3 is TGTGCCAGCAGCCAAGTCGCGGGGGTTAGCACAGATACGCAGTATTTT. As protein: CASSQVAGVSTDTQYF.

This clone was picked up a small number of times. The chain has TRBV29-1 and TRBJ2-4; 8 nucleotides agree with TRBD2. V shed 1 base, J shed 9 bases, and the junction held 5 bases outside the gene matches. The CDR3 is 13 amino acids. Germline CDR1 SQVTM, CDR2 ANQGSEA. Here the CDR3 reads CSVEAARGGIQYF. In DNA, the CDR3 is TGCAGCGTTGAAGCCGCCCGGGGGGGCATTCAGTACTTC. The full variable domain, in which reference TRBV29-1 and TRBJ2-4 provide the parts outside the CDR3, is SAVISQKPSRDICQRGTSLTIQCQVDSQVTMMFWYRQQPGQSLTLIATANQGSEATYESGFVIDKFPISRPNLTFSTLTVSNMSPEDSSIYLCSVEAARGGIQYFGAGTRLSVL.